Each of the 6 T cell receptor beta chains below was sequenced from the same sample in a study of patients and donors after allogeneic stem cell transplantation. TCRdb re-called the RT-PCR reads with MiXCR, one entry per CDR3 protein. The repertoire holds approximately 410,000 distinct CDR3 sequences, with 15% to 20% as singletons. The specimen sequenced was blood, either unsorted or a sorted T cell fraction (not recorded which). These receptor sequences come from a human donor who was either an allogeneic HSCT recipient or a stem cell or donor lymphocyte infusion donor (not recorded which). It is not recorded whose cells these are; they may come from a transplant donor.

There are a few counts of this clonotype. The genes are TRBV3-1 and TRBJ2-5, with TRBD2 identical over 10 bases. Looked up from germline, CDR1 is LGHDT and CDR2 is YNNKEL (reference sequence). The CDR3 extends over 17 amino acids. V dropped 0 bases and J dropped 2; count of bases not matched to a gene: 6. For the CDR3, the DNA is TGTGCCAGCAGCCAAGATGAGCGGGGGGGCGGTCAAGAGACCCAGTACTTC. It is translated as CASSQDERGGGQETQYF.

J is TRBJ2-7 and V is TRBV6-1; D call uncertain. V lost 2 bases and J lost 3, with 8 bases in between. This CDR3 has 13 residues. Germline CDR1 and CDR2: MNHNS and SASEGT. The CDR3 DNA reads TGTGCCAGCAGTGAAAGGGCCGGCTACGAGCAGTACTTC. Protein product: CASSERAGYEQYF.

The table lists this clonotype with a few counts. The chain combines TRBV11-1 with TRBJ1-4; TRBD1 matches 9 bases. V trimming: 4 bases; J trimming: 7 bases; junction bases outside the gene matches: 4. The CDR3 is 14 residues long. Looked up from germline, CDR1 is SGHAT and CDR2 is FQDESV (reference sequence). The CDR3 loop is CASSSDRGSEKLFF. CDR3 nucleotides: TGTGCCAGCAGCTCGGACAGGGGAAGTGAAAAACTGTTTTTT.

J is TRBJ2-1 and V is TRBV12-5; 8 bases align to TRBD2. The CDR3 length is 15 residues. Germline V gene sequence: CDR1 LGHNT, CDR2 FRNRAP. V lost 6 bases to trimming and J lost 1 base; unmatched junction nucleotides: 5. The CDR3 sequence is CASGFSGESYNEQFF. Here the CDR3 DNA reads TGTGCTAGTGGCTTTAGCGGGGAGTCCTACAATGAGCAGTTCTTC.

The chain carries TRBV7-2 and TRBJ2-2; the D gene is possibly TRBD1 (6 bases). The CDR3 sequence is 14 residues long. Trimming took 5 bases from V and 4 from J, leaving 11 bases between them. Germline CDR1 SGHTA, CDR2 FQGNSA. The CDR3 reads CASSLRTVTGELFF. DNA for the CDR3: TGTGCCAGCAGCCTTCGGACAGTCACCGGGGAGCTGTTTTTT.

This rearrangement joins TRBV12-3 or TRBV12-4 to TRBJ1-2; maybe TRBD1 (5 bases). CDR3 size: 11 residues. Trimming pared 5 bases from V and 8 bases from J, leaving 9 bases between. CDR3 sequence: CASSGREGYTF. CDR3 nucleotides: TGTGCCAGCAGTGGCAGGGAAGGCTACACCTTC.